This TCR beta chain was identified in a study of blood T cell repertoires in COVID-19. Study-level background: Spain, Italy and the United States supplied samples that represented acute and convalescent COVID-19. T cells, B-cell-depleted T cells, or PBMCs supplied cDNA or gDNA.

Original methodology: Researchers report that nucleated cell counts were estimated from reference gene primer amplification. Sequencing used immunoSEQ multiplex PCR; TCRdb keeps in-frame clones, though not all of them. V, J and clone size reflect that table, while D and trimming were determined from the DNA. In the table there are around 65,000 clones, around four fifths of which are singletons. Germline CDR1 SSHAT, CDR2 FNYEAQ (reference sequence). The CDR3 length is 15 residues. With regard to this clone: One junction end does not reproduce the germline sequence, and a read error may be involved.

This clonotype was obtained from a man in his sixties or seventies with acute or convalescent COVID-19. Sequencing was performed on peripheral blood. V usage is TRBV7-7 and J usage is TRBJ2-1, with 13 bases fitting TRBD2. CDR3 protein: CASSLGLAGNNEQFF. DNA of the CDR3: TGTGCTAGCAGCCTGGGACTAGCGGGGAACAATGAGCAGTTCTTC.